What follows describes a single T cell receptor (beta chain). Antigen unknown. The sample is drawn from a study of post-analysis software for immune sequencing data. Looked up from germline, CDR1 is MDHEN and CDR2 is SYDVKM. V was shortened by 2 bases and J by 9 bases, with 17 bases between the two germline ends. The CDR3 is 15 amino acids. Findings of the study overall: Versus controls, multiple sclerosis patients showed significantly lower diversity (normalized Chao1). When patients were compared with controls, 4 or 5 TRBV segments were more frequent, TRBV5-6, TRBV5-1 and TRBV20-1 among them.

Included in the TCR beta cDNA libraries were unique molecular identifiers. There were roughly 0.95 to 11 million T cells, and around 460,000 cDNA molecules came from them. TCRdb ran MiXCR on the PCR reads and lists one entry per CDR3 protein. The sample holds hundreds of thousands of distinct CDR3 sequences; 55% to 60% are singletons and the top ten take approximately 10%. The genes are TRBV28 and TRBJ1-5, with D perhaps TRBD1 (5 bases). The sample comprised blood. This TCR derives from a girl aged 2 to 10 with multiple sclerosis. The CDR3 is CASSLALGDSSPQHF. In DNA form, the CDR3 reads TGTGCCAGCAGTTTAGCTTTGGGGGACTCATCGCCCCAGCATTTT.